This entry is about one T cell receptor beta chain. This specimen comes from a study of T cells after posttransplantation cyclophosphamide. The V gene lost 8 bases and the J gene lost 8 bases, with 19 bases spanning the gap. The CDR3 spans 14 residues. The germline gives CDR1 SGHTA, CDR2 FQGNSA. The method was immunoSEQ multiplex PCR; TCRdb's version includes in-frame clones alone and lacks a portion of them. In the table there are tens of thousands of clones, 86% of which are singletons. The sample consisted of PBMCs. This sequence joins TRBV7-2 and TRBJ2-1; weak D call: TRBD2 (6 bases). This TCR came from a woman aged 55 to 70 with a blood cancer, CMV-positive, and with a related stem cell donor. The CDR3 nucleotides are TGTGCCAGCCAGGACCGGGCCACTAGCCATGAGCAGTTCTTC. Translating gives CASQDRATSHEQFF.